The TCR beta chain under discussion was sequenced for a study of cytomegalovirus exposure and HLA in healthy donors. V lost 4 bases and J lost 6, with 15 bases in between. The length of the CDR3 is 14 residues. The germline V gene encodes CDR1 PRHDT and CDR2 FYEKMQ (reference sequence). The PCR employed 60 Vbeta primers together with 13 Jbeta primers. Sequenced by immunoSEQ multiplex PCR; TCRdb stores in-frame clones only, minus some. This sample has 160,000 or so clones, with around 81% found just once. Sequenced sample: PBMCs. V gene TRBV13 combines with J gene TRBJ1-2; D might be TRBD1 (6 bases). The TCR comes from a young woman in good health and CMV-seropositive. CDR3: CASSSRGAADGYTF. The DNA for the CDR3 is TGTGCCAGCAGCTCGCGGGGGGCAGCGGATGGCTACACCTTC. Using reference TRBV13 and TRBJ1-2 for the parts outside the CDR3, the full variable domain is AAGVIQSPRHLIKEKRETATLKCYPIPRHDTVYWYQQGPGQDPQFLISFYEKMQSDKGSIPDRFSAQQFSDYHSELNMSSLELGDSALYFCASSSRGAADGYTFGSGTRLTVV.